This T cell receptor beta chain stems from a study of regulatory T cells in long-lasting Graves disease. Findings of the study overall: Favored usage of TRBV28, TRBJ1-2 and TRBJ2-5 was recorded in persistent disease. The number of shared public clonotypes was higher in persistent patients (2,741) than new patients (approximately 1,000).

Arm-PCR of CDR3 regions and iRepertoire HTBI primers were the basis on which TCR beta libraries were built. Per the original methods: From all samples, identification returned 14 TRBJ and about 60 TRBV segments. One entry per CDR3 protein results from TCRdb running MiXCR on the multiplex PCR reads. It is TCRdb's table, rather than the study itself, that gives the V and J calls and clone size. The repertoire holds about 300,000 distinct CDR3 sequences, with 15% to 20% as singletons. Sample time point: newly diagnosed GD, antithyroid drugs for less than 3 months. The authors made the TCR library using RNA they extracted from PBMCs. In germline, CDR1 is DFQATT, CDR2 SNEGSKA (reference sequence). The CDR3 loop spans 14 amino acids. Trimming pared 6 bases from V and 6 bases from J, leaving 18 bases between. This clonotype was recorded at least ten times. Its specificity is not known.

Specimen: peripheral blood mononuclear cells (PBMCs), collected at new diagnosis, from a patient treated with antithyroid drugs. This chain uses TRBV20-1 with TRBJ2-1; D is possibly TRBD1 (6 bases). The receptor was isolated from a female donor with Graves disease. The CDR3 loop is CSAGAGVGRNEQFF. The DNA for the CDR3 is TGCAGTGCCGGGGCAGGGGTGGGGCGCAATGAGCAGTTCTTC.